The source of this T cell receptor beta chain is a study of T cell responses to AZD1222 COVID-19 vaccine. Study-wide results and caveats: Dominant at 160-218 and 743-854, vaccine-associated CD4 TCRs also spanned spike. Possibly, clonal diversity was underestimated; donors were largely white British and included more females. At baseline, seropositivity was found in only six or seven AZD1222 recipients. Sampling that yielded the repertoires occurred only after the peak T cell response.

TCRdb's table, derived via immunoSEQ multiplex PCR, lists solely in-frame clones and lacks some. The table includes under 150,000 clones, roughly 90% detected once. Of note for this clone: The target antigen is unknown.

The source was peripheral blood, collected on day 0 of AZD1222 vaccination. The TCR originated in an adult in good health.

In DNA, the CDR3 is TGCAGCGCCCAAAGGGGGGAAGGCACTGAAGCTTTCTTT. This gives the protein CSAQRGEGTEAFF. The gene calls are TRBV29-1 and TRBJ1-1; D might be TRBD1 (6 bases). Trimming shortened V by 7 bases and J by 4 bases, and 16 bases separated the two germline ends. Germline assignment: CDR1 SQVTM and CDR2 ANQGSEA. This CDR3 has 13 amino acids.